This TCR beta chain comes out of a study of Tregs in tolerant kidney transplant recipients. Study information: The nonmyeloablative bone marrow transplants came from related graft donors, with transient mixed chimerism. General observations from the study: For some patients, primers changed over time, blocking nucleotide-level comparison.

For this clone: Its antigen remains unidentified.

The repertoire was sequenced with immunoSEQ multiplex PCR; TCRdb's copy has only in-frame clones and lacks some. The sample consists of tens of thousands of clones, 95% to 98% of them appearing once. The V end was cut by 4 bases, the J end by 0 bases, with 9 bases between. The CDR3 runs to 15 residues. Looked up from germline, CDR1 is MNHEY and CDR2 is SMNVEV (reference sequence). The gene calls are TRBV27 and TRBJ2-2; no definite D call. This clonotype was obtained from a human donor who received a combined kidney and bone marrow transplant. Sequencing was performed on CD4+ T cells from blood, taken before the transplant. Here the CDR3 DNA reads TGTGCCAGCAGTTGGAGCCCCACGAACACCGGGGAGCTGTTTTTT. Translating it yields CASSWSPTNTGELFF.